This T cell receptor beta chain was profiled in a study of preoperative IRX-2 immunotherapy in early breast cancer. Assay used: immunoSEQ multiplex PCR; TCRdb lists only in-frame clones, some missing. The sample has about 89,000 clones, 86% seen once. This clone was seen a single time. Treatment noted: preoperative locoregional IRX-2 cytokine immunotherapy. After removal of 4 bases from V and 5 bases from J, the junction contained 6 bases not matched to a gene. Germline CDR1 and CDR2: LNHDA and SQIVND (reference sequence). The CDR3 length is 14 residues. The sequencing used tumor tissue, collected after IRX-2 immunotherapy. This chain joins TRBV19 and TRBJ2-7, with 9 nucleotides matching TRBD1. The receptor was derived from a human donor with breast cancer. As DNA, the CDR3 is TGTGCCAGTAGTACGACAGGGGGAAGGGACGAGCAGTACTTC. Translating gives CASSTTGGRDEQYF.